These T cell receptor beta chains were read from a single sample in a study of shared clonotypes between healthy human individuals. The protocol was immunoSEQ multiplex PCR, while the TCRdb copy is restricted to in-frame clones and leaves out a portion. The sample shows 850,000 to 1,200,000 clones, about 80% of them seen only once. Sequences were obtained from memory CD4+ T cells sorted from blood. The receptor source for this set is a man between 18 and 29 years old in good health. CDR3s include the opening cysteine and the closing phenylalanine or tryptophan. A D gene is named only where the DNA matches it firmly. Size is stated for part of the rows, as once, few or many counts, or as a class when the clone is expanded.

cdr3_nt: TGTGCCAGCAGCCGACAGGGGGCTGGCGGCTACACCTTC
cdr3_aa: CASSRQGAGGYTF
d_call: TRBD1
v_call: TRBV5-6
clone_size: few
j_call: TRBJ1-2

cdr3_nt: TGTGCCAGCTCGGGACATTTCGATGAAGCTTTCTTT
cdr3_aa: CASSGHFDEAFF
d_call: NA
v_call: TRBV6-6
clone_size: NA
j_call: TRBJ1-1

cdr3_nt: TGCGCCAGCAGCCCCGGGACAGGGCAAGAGACCCAGTACTTC
cdr3_aa: CASSPGTGQETQYF
d_call: TRBD1
v_call: TRBV5-1
clone_size: once
j_call: TRBJ2-5

cdr3_nt: TGCGCCAGCAGCTTGTCCGGGACAGGGAAAAAGACCCAGTACTTC
cdr3_aa: CASSLSGTGKKTQYF
d_call: TRBD1
v_call: TRBV5-1
clone_size: once
j_call: TRBJ2-5

cdr3_nt: TGTGCCAGCAGCTTGGAGGGTCTGCCGAACTATGGCTACACCTTC
cdr3_aa: CASSLEGLPNYGYTF
d_call: NA
v_call: TRBV5-5
clone_size: NA
j_call: TRBJ1-2

cdr3_nt: TGTGCCAGCAGTGGTCGGTCCGGGGAGCTGTTTTTT
cdr3_aa: CASSGRSGELFF
d_call: NA
v_call: TRBV6-5
clone_size: few
j_call: TRBJ2-2

cdr3_nt: TGTGCTAGTGGTCCCTCCAGGGGGACCCAGTACTTC
cdr3_aa: CASGPSRGTQYF
d_call: NA
v_call: TRBV12-5
clone_size: NA
j_call: TRBJ2-5

cdr3_nt: TGTGCCAGCAGCCGAGCGGGAGAGGTGGGGGAGACCCAGTACTTC
cdr3_aa: CASSRAGEVGETQYF
d_call: TRBD2
v_call: TRBV6-4
clone_size: NA
j_call: TRBJ2-5

cdr3_nt: TGCGCCAGCAGCTTTGCAGGGGCCGGTGGGGATTCACCCCTCCACTTT
cdr3_aa: CASSFAGAGGDSPLHF
d_call: NA
v_call: TRBV5-1
clone_size: NA
j_call: TRBJ1-6

cdr3_nt: TGCGCCAGCAGCTTGGCGGGACAGGGCAATCAGCCCCAGCATTTT
cdr3_aa: CASSLAGQGNQPQHF
d_call: TRBD1
v_call: TRBV5-1
clone_size: NA
j_call: TRBJ1-5

cdr3_nt: TGTGCCAGCAGACAGACTAGCGGGAGGGAGCTGTTTTTT
cdr3_aa: CASRQTSGRELFF
d_call: TRBD2
v_call: TRBV6-5
clone_size: NA
j_call: TRBJ2-2

cdr3_nt: TGTGCCAGCGGACTATCGGGGGCGATCCACGAGCAGTACTTC
cdr3_aa: CASGLSGAIHEQYF
d_call: NA
v_call: TRBV5-6
clone_size: NA
j_call: TRBJ2-7

cdr3_nt: TGTGCCAGCAGTGAATTCGGGAATCAGCCCCAGCATTTT
cdr3_aa: CASSEFGNQPQHF
d_call: NA
v_call: TRBV2
clone_size: few
j_call: TRBJ1-5

cdr3_nt: TGTGCTAGCAGCTTAGACGGAACTAGCACAGATACGCAGTATTTT
cdr3_aa: CASSLDGTSTDTQYF
d_call: NA
v_call: TRBV7-7
clone_size: NA
j_call: TRBJ2-3

cdr3_nt: TGTGCCAGCAGCCTACAGGGGGCAAGTACTGAAGCTTTCTTT
cdr3_aa: CASSLQGASTEAFF
d_call: TRBD1
v_call: TRBV2
clone_size: NA
j_call: TRBJ1-1

cdr3_nt: TGTGCCTGGGACAGACTAGCGGACAAAAACATTCAGTACTTC
cdr3_aa: CAWDRLADKNIQYF
d_call: TRBD2
v_call: TRBV30
clone_size: once
j_call: TRBJ2-4

cdr3_nt: TGTGCCAGCAGCCCCCGTAGTAACAGCGGGAGGATGGCCTACGAGCAGTACTTC
cdr3_aa: CASSPRSNSGRMAYEQYF
d_call: TRBD2
v_call: TRBV7-2
clone_size: NA
j_call: TRBJ2-7

cdr3_nt: TGTGCCATCAGTGGTGGCAGGGGAGGCTATGGCTACACCTTC
cdr3_aa: CAISGGRGGYGYTF
d_call: NA
v_call: TRBV10-3
clone_size: NA
j_call: TRBJ1-2

cdr3_nt: TGCGCCAGCAGGCGATTTCTTGAGGGTGAAGCTTTCTTT
cdr3_aa: CASRRFLEGEAFF
d_call: NA
v_call: TRBV5-1
clone_size: few
j_call: TRBJ1-1

cdr3_nt: TGCGCCAGCAGCTTGAGGACAGGCCCCGGGAGCTCCTACGAGCAGTACTTC
cdr3_aa: CASSLRTGPGSSYEQYF
d_call: NA
v_call: TRBV5-1
clone_size: NA
j_call: TRBJ2-7

cdr3_nt: TGTGCCAGCAGCTTGGAGCCAGGAGATACCTACGAGCAGTACTTC
cdr3_aa: CASSLEPGDTYEQYF
d_call: NA
v_call: TRBV5-6
clone_size: NA
j_call: TRBJ2-7

cdr3_nt: TGTGCCAGCAGCAAAGCAGGGTATGGCTACACCTTC
cdr3_aa: CASSKAGYGYTF
d_call: NA
v_call: TRBV11-2
clone_size: NA
j_call: TRBJ1-2

cdr3_nt: TGTGCCAGCAGCTGGGGACAGTCGTCTTCACCCCTCCACTTT
cdr3_aa: CASSWGQSSSPLHF
d_call: TRBD1
v_call: TRBV5-6
clone_size: once
j_call: TRBJ1-6

cdr3_nt: TGTGCCAGCAGTCAATTGGGGCGAGAAAAACTGTTTTTT
cdr3_aa: CASSQLGREKLFF
d_call: NA
v_call: TRBV28
clone_size: NA
j_call: TRBJ1-4

cdr3_nt: TGTGCCAGCAGCGTAGGGACAGGGGTAAAGAATTCACCCCTCCACTTT
cdr3_aa: CASSVGTGVKNSPLHF
d_call: TRBD1
v_call: TRBV9
clone_size: NA
j_call: TRBJ1-6

cdr3_nt: TGTGCCAGCAGCTTGTATTCGAACGAGCAGTACTTC
cdr3_aa: CASSLYSNEQYF
d_call: NA
v_call: TRBV11-2
clone_size: NA
j_call: TRBJ2-7

cdr3_nt: TGTGCCAGCAGCTTGGCGCCCACAGATACGCAGTATTTT
cdr3_aa: CASSLAPTDTQYF
d_call: NA
v_call: TRBV5-4
clone_size: NA
j_call: TRBJ2-3

cdr3_nt: TGCGCCAGCAGCCGGACTAGCGGGGGAACCTACAATGAGCAGTTCTTC
cdr3_aa: CASSRTSGGTYNEQFF
d_call: TRBD2
v_call: TRBV5-1
clone_size: NA
j_call: TRBJ2-1

cdr3_nt: TGTGCCAGCAGTTTATTATGGACAGGGAGGATCTCTGAAGCTTTCTTT
cdr3_aa: CASSLLWTGRISEAFF
d_call: TRBD1
v_call: TRBV27
clone_size: few
j_call: TRBJ1-1

cdr3_nt: TGTGCCAGCAGCGGTGGACAGAGGTTAACTGAAGCTTTCTTT
cdr3_aa: CASSGGQRLTEAFF
d_call: NA
v_call: TRBV9
clone_size: NA
j_call: TRBJ1-1

cdr3_nt: TGTGCCAGCAGGCCTACAAACAGCATAAACTCCTATAATTCACCCCTCCACTTT
cdr3_aa: CASRPTNSINSYNSPLHF
d_call: NA
v_call: TRBV2
clone_size: NA
j_call: TRBJ1-6

cdr3_nt: TGTGCCAGCAGCCACAAGACTAGCCCAAACATTCAGTACTTC
cdr3_aa: CASSHKTSPNIQYF
d_call: TRBD2
v_call: TRBV5-4
clone_size: once
j_call: TRBJ2-4

cdr3_nt: TGCGCCAGCAGCTTGACTAGCGGGGTTGGAGAGACCCAGTACTTC
cdr3_aa: CASSLTSGVGETQYF
d_call: TRBD2
v_call: TRBV5-1
clone_size: NA
j_call: TRBJ2-5

cdr3_nt: TGTGCCAGCAGCTTATTAGGAAGGAGCGGGAGCACAGATACGCAGTATTTT
cdr3_aa: CASSLLGRSGSTDTQYF
d_call: NA
v_call: TRBV13
clone_size: NA
j_call: TRBJ2-3

cdr3_nt: TGTGCCAGCAGCGCCCGACAGGGGGAGACCCAGTACTTC
cdr3_aa: CASSARQGETQYF
d_call: TRBD1
v_call: TRBV13
clone_size: NA
j_call: TRBJ2-5

cdr3_nt: TGTGCCAGCAGTCTGGATAACTCTGGAAACACCATATATTTT
cdr3_aa: CASSLDNSGNTIYF
d_call: NA
v_call: TRBV6-6
clone_size: NA
j_call: TRBJ1-3

cdr3_nt: TGTGCCAGCAGTCGGACCACCAGCGGTTCACCCCTCCACTTT
cdr3_aa: CASSRTTSGSPLHF
d_call: NA
v_call: TRBV6-6
clone_size: NA
j_call: TRBJ1-6

cdr3_nt: TGTGCCAGCTCACCATCCAGCTACGAGCAGTACTTC
cdr3_aa: CASSPSSYEQYF
d_call: NA
v_call: TRBV18
clone_size: NA
j_call: TRBJ2-7

cdr3_nt: TGCGCCAGCAGCCAACCATTTCGGAACACTGAAGCTTTCTTT
cdr3_aa: CASSQPFRNTEAFF
d_call: NA
v_call: TRBV4-1
clone_size: few
j_call: TRBJ1-1

cdr3_nt: TGTGCCAGTATTGGAGCCTGGGGCACTGAAGCTTTCTTT
cdr3_aa: CASIGAWGTEAFF
d_call: NA
v_call: TRBV19
clone_size: NA
j_call: TRBJ1-1